This TCR beta chain was recovered during a study of response to subunit inactivated influenza vaccine. Study results and caveats: Only a handful of new T cells, the authors suggested, are recruited with each seasonal influenza vaccination.

Germline CDR1 reads SGHNT; CDR2 reads YENEEA. V shed 8 bases and J 8 bases; nucleotides not matched to a gene: 11. The CDR3 consists of 15 residues. TCRdb re-called the RT-PCR reads through MiXCR, storing one row per CDR3 protein. The sample contains a few hundred thousand distinct CDR3 sequences, just over 20% of which appear only once. There are a few counts of this clonotype. Its specificity is not known. V and J are TRBV11-3 and TRBJ2-1; 11 positions agree with TRBD2. This TCR derives from a man aged 45 to 75 who received an inactivated influenza vaccine. The material sequenced was PBMCs from blood, taken 21 months after vaccination. As DNA, the CDR3 is TGTGCCAGCGGACGGGGGACTAGCGGACACGATGAGCAGTTCTTC. This translates into CASGRGTSGHDEQFF.